One and the same sample provided the 17 T cell receptor beta chains below, sequenced in a study of cytomegalovirus exposure and HLA in healthy donors. In the PCR, 60 Vbeta and 13 Jbeta primers were used. Sequencing used immunoSEQ multiplex PCR; TCRdb keeps in-frame clones, though not all of them. Of about 200,000 clones listed, 12% were seen once; the top ten hold approximately 8.3%. Sequenced: PBMCs. The source is a man between 50 and 59 years old in good health and CMV-seropositive.

This clone was counted a few times. This chain links TRBV7-2 with TRBJ2-3; 7 bases line up with TRBD1. Germline V gives CDR1 SGHTA, CDR2 FQGNSA. CDR3 length equals 15 residues. V gave up 6 bases and J gave up 2 bases; unmatched junction bases: 8. The CDR3 loop is CASRNRGQPTDTQYF. CDR3 nucleotides: TGTGCCAGCAGAAATCGGGGACAGCCCACAGATACGCAGTATTTT.

This clone came up a few times. This chain links TRBV28 with TRBJ1-1; 9 bases fit TRBD1. The CDR3 has 14 residues. With V trimmed by 3 bases and J by 6 bases, 5 bases remained unmatched. CDR1 is MDHEN and CDR2 is SYDVKM in the germline V gene. CDR3 in DNA: TGTGCCAGCAGTTTCCGGGACAGGGCGCCTGAAGCTTTCTTT. It specifies CASSFRDRAPEAFF.

V and J are TRBV19 and TRBJ2-3; D is perhaps TRBD2 (6 bases). The V and J ends lost 3 bases and 2 bases respectively, with 9 bases between them. CDR1 is LNHDA and CDR2 is SQIVND in the germline V gene (reference sequence). There are 14 residues in the CDR3. The CDR3 here is CASSMGRNTDTQYF. In nucleotides, the CDR3 is TGTGCCAGTAGTATGGGGAGGAACACAGATACGCAGTATTTT.

This clone showed up just a few times. V is TRBV10-3 and J is TRBJ1-2; D is perhaps TRBD1 (6 bases). V lost 0 bases, J lost 5 bases, and 13 bases lay in between. CDR1 is ENHRY, CDR2 SYGVKD, per germline. This CDR3 has 15 residues. The CDR3 is CAISESGRGRYGYTF. The CDR3, as DNA: TGTGCCATCAGTGAGTCGGGCAGGGGAAGATATGGCTACACCTTC.

This clone has only a few counts. The CDR3 reads CASSLVMGGALIEQFF. The CDR3, as DNA: TGTGCCAGCAGCTTAGTAATGGGGGGGGCCCTAATTGAGCAGTTCTTC. This chain connects TRBV7-2 to TRBJ2-1; D perhaps matches TRBD2 (7 bases). The germline CDR1 and CDR2 sequences are SGHTA and FQGNSA. V was cut by 1 base and J by 9 bases, with 19 bases left in between. The CDR3 length is 16 residues.

This clone occurred a few times. The chain couples TRBV11-3 to TRBJ2-5; 11 nucleotides align to TRBD2. The CDR3 has 18 amino acids. V shed 1 base, J shed 5 bases, and the junction held 12 bases outside the gene matches. Germline lookup yields CDR1 SGHNT and CDR2 YENEEA. The CDR3 DNA follows: TGTGCCAGCAGCTTAGGCGGTAGCGGGGGGGCCAGCGTGGAGACCCAGTACTTC. Translation gives CASSLGGSGGASVETQYF.

Only one count was recorded for this clone. Other DNA sequences from this sample encode an identical CDR3 as well. The chain has TRBV5-1 and TRBJ2-3; TRBD2 aligns across 10 bases. The V gene's germline CDR1 is SGHRS and CDR2 YFSETQ. Trimming at V came to 2 bases and at J to 1 base, leaving 1 base not matched to a gene. This CDR3 spans 15 amino acids. The CDR3 here is CASSFGLAGTDTQYF. In nucleotides, the CDR3 is TGCGCCAGCAGCTTCGGACTAGCGGGCACAGATACGCAGTATTTT.

The sample holds a few counts of this clone. The chain has TRBV2 and TRBJ1-2, with 8 bases lining up with TRBD1. CDR3 length: 12 residues. Germline CDR1 reads SNHLY; CDR2 reads FYNNEI. The V gene end was trimmed by 5 bases and the J gene end by 8 bases; junction bases not matched to a gene: 4. The CDR3 DNA is TGTGCCAGCAGTCGGACAGGGAACGGCTACACCTTC. This sequence encodes CASSRTGNGYTF.

This clone has only a few counts. Other nucleotide sequences from this sample produce the same CDR3. The chain combines TRBV30 with TRBJ1-2; no definite D call. CDR1 and CDR2 from the germline V gene are GTSNPN and SVGIG (reference sequence). The CDR3 is 12 residues long. The V end was cut by 3 bases, the J end by 4 bases, with 9 bases between. The CDR3 loop reads CAWSPGFYGYTF. The CDR3 coding sequence is TGTGCCTGGAGCCCGGGATTCTATGGCTACACCTTC.

The rearrangement joins TRBV2 to TRBJ2-1, with 12 bases fitting TRBD1. The length of the CDR3 is 16 residues. Per the germline V gene, CDR1 is SNHLY and CDR2 is FYNNEI. After removal of 4 bases from V and 5 bases from J, the junction contained 6 bases not matched to a gene. Here the CDR3 reads CASSGLGQGADNEQFF. The CDR3 DNA reads TGTGCCAGCAGTGGACTGGGACAGGGGGCGGACAATGAGCAGTTCTTC.

In its sample, this clone was seen a few times. J is TRBJ1-3 and V is TRBV5-4, with 8 bases aligning to TRBD1. Trimming at V came to 4 bases and at J to 0 bases, leaving 12 bases not matched to a gene. This CDR3 spans 18 amino acids. Germline values: CDR1 SGHNT, CDR2 YYREEE (reference sequence). The CDR3 region has the DNA TGTGCCAGCAGCCCCGGACCGGGACAGGCATACTCTGGAAACACCATATATTTT. Translation gives CASSPGPGQAYSGNTIYF.

This clone was observed a few times. The germline gene is not matched at one end of the junction; a read error may be the cause. The chain combines TRBV6-1 with TRBJ1-5; 7 nucleotides match TRBD1. Per the germline V gene, CDR1 is MNHNS and CDR2 is SASEGT. This CDR3 region has 15 residues. The CDR3 nucleotides are TGTGCCAGCAGTACAGGGGTATATAGCAATCAGTCCCAGCATTTT. Protein: CASSTGVYSNQSQHF.

Remarks on this clone: Other nucleotide sequences from this sample produce the same CDR3. The chain links TRBV7-9 to TRBJ2-5; 7 nucleotides align to TRBD1. Losses at the gene ends were 5 bases for V and 5 bases for J; bases not matched to a gene: 5. This CDR3 comprises 13 residues. Germline V gives CDR1 SEHNR, CDR2 FQNEAQ (reference sequence). In DNA, the CDR3 is TGTGCCAGCAGCCTACTAGGGGGCGAGACCCAGTACTTC. It is translated as CASSLLGGETQYF.

V usage is TRBV11-1 and J usage is TRBJ1-2, with D unclear. This CDR3 region has 12 residues. V gave up 5 bases and J gave up 3 bases, with 7 bases separating them. Germline values: CDR1 SGHAT, CDR2 FQDESV (reference sequence). CDR3 nucleotides: TGTGCCAGCAGCCAGCGGCACTATGGCTACACCTTC. Amino acid sequence: CASSQRHYGYTF.

This chain links TRBV4-1 with TRBJ1-1; D uncertain. The CDR3 spans 16 residues. Per germline, CDR1 MGHRA and CDR2 YSYEKL. V lost 2 bases to trimming and J lost 6 bases, with 19 bases between them. CDR3 amino acids: CASSQTRTPPQPEAFF. The CDR3 DNA reads TGCGCCAGCAGCCAAACGAGGACTCCACCCCAACCTGAAGCTTTCTTT.

V usage is TRBV5-4 and J usage is TRBJ2-5; D might be TRBD1 (7 bases). Trimming pared 3 bases from V and 5 bases from J, leaving 20 bases between. This CDR3 has 16 amino acids. CDR1 and CDR2 from the germline V gene are SGHNT and YYREEE (reference sequence). Here the CDR3 DNA reads TGTGCCAGCAGCTCACCCTCCAGGGGGGTTGGGGAGACCCAGTACTTC. It specifies CASSSPSRGVGETQYF.

This sequence joins TRBV30 and TRBJ1-6; the match to TRBD1 covers 7 bases. The CDR3 is made up of 16 amino acids. From germline, CDR1 is GTSNPN and CDR2 SVGIG (reference sequence). The V segment lost 0 bases and the J segment 8 bases; nucleotides outside the gene matches: 10. CDR3 loop: CAWSVPMTGRHSPLHF. The CDR3 coding sequence is TGTGCCTGGAGTGTACCAATGACAGGGAGGCATTCACCCCTCCACTTT.